The clone carrying this TCR beta chain was seen at least ten times. Its antigen is unknown. Trimming took 7 bases from V and 4 from J; bases not matched to a gene: 10. The CDR3 contains 15 residues. Germline CDR1 is MNHNS and CDR2 is SASEGT. The source of the sample is a study of response to subunit inactivated influenza vaccine. TCRdb analysed the RT-PCR reads with MiXCR anew, one entry per CDR3 protein. The sample has 600,000 to 850,000 distinct CDR3 sequences; approximately 14% are singletons. Findings and limits, study-wide: After each seasonal influenza vaccination, few new T cells are recruited, the authors suggested.

The chain combines TRBV6-1 with TRBJ1-5; 7 bases fit TRBD1. Sequencing was performed on PBMCs from blood, taken less than 15 days before vaccination. The receptor was isolated from a man aged 45-60 years who received an inactivated influenza vaccine. This CDR3 is CASTEGQGVNQPQHF. CDR3 in DNA: TGTGCCAGCACCGAAGGGCAGGGGGTTAATCAGCCCCAGCATTTT.